Presented here are 31 T cell receptor beta chains from one specimen sequenced in a study of blood T cell repertoires in COVID-19. Assay: immunoSEQ multiplex PCR; the TCRdb copy retains only in-frame clones and omits some. The sample lists some 80,000 clones, roughly 81% occurring once. Specimen: peripheral blood. The receptors derive from a man between 60 and 75 years old with COVID-19, enrolled during active disease.

This chain uses TRBV24-1 with TRBJ1-2; the D is unclear. The CDR3 has 11 amino acids. Between the trimmed V and J ends, which lost 9 bases and 3 bases, there was a span of 7 bases. Germline V gene data show CDR1 as KGHDR and CDR2 as SFDVKD. CDR3 DNA: TGTGCCACCGGCACCCACTATGGCTACACCTTC. Its translation is CATGTHYGYTF.

The CDR3 reads CATSDPRRSDTEAFF. The CDR3 DNA follows: TGTGCCACCAGTGATCCTCGCAGGTCGGACACTGAAGCTTTCTTT. The rearrangement joins TRBV24-1 to TRBJ1-1; D ambiguous. Germline lookup yields CDR1 KGHDR and CDR2 SFDVKD. V shed 3 bases and J shed 3 bases, with 13 bases lying between them. CDR3 length: 15 amino acids.

The V gene is TRBV2, the J gene TRBJ1-2, with 7 nucleotides matching TRBD1. Germline CDR1 SNHLY, CDR2 FYNNEI. V was clipped by 8 bases and J by 7 bases; unmatched bases: 7. The CDR3 contains 12 residues. In nucleotides, the CDR3 is TGTGCCAGCGACGGACAGGAGGGTGGCTACACCTTC. As protein: CASDGQEGGYTF.

The V and J genes are TRBV24-1 and TRBJ2-1; 7 bases are a match to TRBD1. The V and J ends lost 6 bases and 4 bases, in that order; junction bases with no gene match: 5. Germline loops: CDR1 KGHDR, CDR2 SFDVKD. The CDR3 totals 14 residues. In DNA, the CDR3 is TGTGCCACCAGTACCGGGACAGTATACAATGAGCAGTTCTTC. Residues: CATSTGTVYNEQFF.

This chain links TRBV15 with TRBJ2-7, with D perhaps matching TRBD2 (5 bases). The length of the CDR3 is 15 residues. In germline, CDR1 is LNHNV, CDR2 YYDKDF (reference sequence). The ends were cut back, 5 bases at V and 3 bases at J, with 17 bases in the middle. The CDR3 nucleotides are TGTGCCACCAGCGATGAGTACGACGGACTCTACGAGCAGTACTTC. Its protein product is CATSDEYDGLYEQYF.

The chain uses TRBV12-3 or TRBV12-4 and TRBJ1-5, with D uncertain. The germline V and J ends were trimmed by 3 bases and 4 bases, with 7 bases remaining between them. The length of the CDR3 is 13 residues. CDR3 coding DNA: TGTGCCAGCAGTTTGCAGCGGAATCAGCCCCAGCATTTT. The encoded protein is CASSLQRNQPQHF.

The rearrangement uses TRBV18 and TRBJ2-5; possibly TRBD2 for D (6 bases). The V gene's germline CDR1 is KGHSH and CDR2 LQKENI. V gave up 6 bases and J gave up 6 bases, with 26 bases separating them. CDR3 size: 17 residues. Written as DNA, the CDR3 is TGTGCCAGCTCCCAAACAGTTCCGGGAGTGGGGCAGCAGACCCAGTACTTC. Residues: CASSQTVPGVGQQTQYF.

The chain uses TRBV7-9 and TRBJ1-2, with 7 bases aligning to TRBD1. J was trimmed by 1 base and V by 5 bases; bases with no gene match: 7. The CDR3 sequence is 15 residues long. Germline V gives CDR1 SEHNR, CDR2 FQNEAQ (reference sequence). CDR3 sequence: CASSQSGDSNYGYTF. CDR3 in DNA: TGTGCCAGCAGCCAATCCGGGGACAGTAACTATGGCTACACCTTC.

J is TRBJ2-1 and V is TRBV24-1; 13 bases map to TRBD2. From germline, CDR1 is KGHDR and CDR2 SFDVKD. The CDR3 is 16 residues long. V shed 4 bases and J 9 bases; nucleotides not matched to a gene: 8. DNA of the CDR3: TGTGCCACCAGTGACCCTGGACTAGCGGGAGAATCTGAGCAGTTCTTC. Its translation is CATSDPGLAGESEQFF.

A remark on this clone: The identical CDR3 is also encoded by other nucleotide sequences in the sample. V gene TRBV6-5 combines with J gene TRBJ1-2, with TRBD1 matching over 8 bases. The CDR3 covers 15 residues. Germline V gives CDR1 MNHEY, CDR2 SVGAGI. With 0 bases clipped from V and 4 bases from J, the junction kept 4 bases outside the gene matches. CDR3 sequence reads: CASSYSAGGIYGYTF. CDR3 sequence (DNA): TGTGCCAGCAGTTACTCGGCAGGGGGCATCTATGGCTACACCTTC.

The J gene is TRBJ1-4, the V gene TRBV5-4; TRBD1 agrees at 7 bases. Unmatched junction bases numbered 3, after V lost 1 base and J lost 6 bases. This CDR3 contains 14 residues. CDR1 is SGHNT, CDR2 YYREEE, per germline (reference sequence). CDR3 nucleotides: TGTGCCAGCAGCTTGAGCCAGGGGGATGAAAAACTGTTTTTT. It translates to CASSLSQGDEKLFF.

The chain has TRBV6-5 and TRBJ2-2, with 7 bases lining up with TRBD2. Germline assignment: CDR1 MNHEY and CDR2 SVGAGI. The CDR3 is 14 amino acids. Trimming at V came to 6 bases and at J to 2 bases, leaving 3 bases not matched to a gene. The chain's CDR3 is CASRGTTNTGELFF. The DNA for the CDR3 is TGTGCCAGCAGGGGGACTACCAACACCGGGGAGCTGTTTTTT.

The chain is built from TRBV27 and TRBJ1-2; D uncertain. Germline CDR1 MNHEY, CDR2 SMNVEV (reference sequence). The V end lost 5 bases, the J end lost 6 bases, and 16 bases lay between the germline ends. The CDR3 contains 14 residues. The CDR3: CASSTRSWRDGYTF. DNA of the CDR3: TGTGCCAGCAGTACACGATCGTGGCGGGATGGCTACACCTTC.

The chain employs TRBV19 and TRBJ1-4, with D possibly being TRBD1 (5 bases). Trimming pared 3 bases from V and 12 bases from J, leaving 14 bases between. The germline V gene has CDR1 LNHDA and CDR2 SQIVND (reference sequence). This CDR3 has 13 residues. DNA for the CDR3: TGTGCCAGTAGTATGTGGCCGCCGGGGGAACTGTTTTTT. Translation gives CASSMWPPGELFF.

V usage is TRBV5-5 and J usage is TRBJ1-6; perhaps TRBD1 as D (5 bases). There are 17 residues in the CDR3. Germline assignment: CDR1 SGHKS and CDR2 YYEKEE (reference sequence). V dropped 0 bases and J dropped 9 bases, with 19 bases sitting between them. The CDR3 is CASSLGLRGNLFSPLHF. For the CDR3, the DNA is TGTGCCAGCAGCTTGGGGTTAAGGGGAAACCTTTTTTCACCCCTCCACTTT.

The chain carries TRBV19 and TRBJ1-1; the D gene is possibly TRBD1 (6 bases). CDR3 length: 16 residues. Trimming took 3 bases from V and 3 from J, leaving 17 bases between them. CDR1 is LNHDA, CDR2 SQIVND, per germline (reference sequence). The CDR3 loop reads CASSIPSDSQDTEAFF. Written as DNA, the CDR3 is TGTGCCAGTAGTATCCCATCGGACAGTCAGGACACTGAAGCTTTCTTT.

The chain couples TRBV7-9 to TRBJ1-1; D possibly corresponds to TRBD1 (6 bases). V was shortened by 5 bases and J by 1 base, with 23 bases between the two germline ends. This CDR3 has 18 residues. Germline values: CDR1 SEHNR, CDR2 FQNEAQ (reference sequence). CDR3 nucleotide sequence: TGTGCCAGCAGCCCCCCCTTTAGGTCTACCAGGGGGAACACTGAAGCTTTCTTT. Translation gives CASSPPFRSTRGNTEAFF.

This chain joins TRBV19 and TRBJ2-2, with 8 bases identical to TRBD1. J gave up 4 bases and V 4 bases, and 5 bases lay outside the gene matches. CDR3 length: 15 residues. Germline CDR1 LNHDA, CDR2 SQIVND (reference sequence). The CDR3 loop reads CASSTGTGSTGELFF. CDR3 nucleotide sequence: TGTGCCAGTAGTACCGGGACAGGCAGCACCGGGGAGCTGTTTTTT. Full variable domain (rest looked up from reference TRBV19 and TRBJ2-2): DGGITQSPKYLFRKEGQNVTLSCEQNLNHDAMYWYRQDPGQGLRLIYYSQIVNDFQKGDIAEGYSVSREKKESFPLTVTSAQKNPTAFYLCASSTGTGSTGELFFGEGSRLTVL.

V gene TRBV24-1 combines with J gene TRBJ1-2; D not certain. Germline V gene lookup returns CDR1 KGHDR and CDR2 SFDVKD. V lost 3 bases to trimming and J lost 0 bases, with 7 bases between them. The CDR3 has 14 residues. The CDR3 sequence: CATSDEITNYGYTF. CDR3 in DNA: TGTGCCACCAGTGATGAGATTACTAACTATGGCTACACCTTC.

The rearrangement links TRBV28 to TRBJ2-7, with D possibly being TRBD1 (5 bases). Germline V CDR1 and CDR2: MDHEN, SYDVKM. The CDR3 totals 16 residues. V lost 3 bases to trimming and J lost 2 bases, with 17 bases between them. CDR3 DNA: TGTGCCAGCAGTTTTCGAGTGACAGACCCAACCTACGAGCAGTACTTC. This sequence encodes CASSFRVTDPTYEQYF.

The rearrangement joins TRBV19 to TRBJ1-5; 9 positions match TRBD1. The CDR3 loop spans 13 amino acids. Germline values: CDR1 LNHDA, CDR2 SQIVND (reference sequence). V dropped 6 bases and J dropped 7; count of bases not matched to a gene: 4. For the CDR3, the DNA is TGTGCCAGTAGACAGGGGGCGGGACAGCCCCAGCATTTT. This sequence encodes CASRQGAGQPQHF.

The chain carries TRBV7-9 and TRBJ1-4, with 10 nucleotides matching TRBD1. Germline V gene sequence: CDR1 SEHNR, CDR2 FQNEAQ (reference sequence). J was trimmed by 7 bases and V by 6 bases; bases with no gene match: 11. This CDR3 spans 16 amino acids. The CDR3 here is CASSRSGTGVFEKLFF. In nucleotides, the CDR3 is TGTGCCAGCAGTCGAAGCGGGACAGGGGTGTTTGAAAAACTGTTTTTT.

V is TRBV6-5 and J is TRBJ1-2; 7 bases line up with TRBD1. The CDR3 extends over 14 amino acids. The V and J ends lost 6 bases and 6 bases, in that order; junction bases with no gene match: 10. Per the germline V gene, CDR1 is MNHEY and CDR2 is SVGAGI. CDR3 sequence: CASRETGRLDGYTF. In DNA, the CDR3 is TGTGCCAGCAGGGAGACAGGGCGATTGGATGGCTACACCTTC.

In DNA form, the CDR3 reads TGTGCCAGCAGTGAAGAAATGGAGGTGGAGGGCTGGAACACTGAAGCTTTCTTT. Translating it yields CASSEEMEVEGWNTEAFF. This chain connects TRBV6-1 to TRBJ1-1, with D unclear. Germline assignment: CDR1 MNHNS and CDR2 SASEGT. Trimming left V 1 base short and J 1 base short, with 19 bases between. The CDR3 sequence is 18 residues long.

The rearrangement uses TRBV7-3 and TRBJ2-1, with TRBD1 identical over 7 bases. CDR3 length equals 17 residues. Losses at the gene ends were 7 bases for V and 0 bases for J; bases not matched to a gene: 12. Germline values: CDR1 SGHTA, CDR2 FQGTGA. CDR3 sequence: CASNRGPGQSSYNEQFF. The CDR3 DNA is TGTGCCAGCAACCGAGGTCCGGGACAGAGCTCCTACAATGAGCAGTTCTTC.

The chain links TRBV6-5 to TRBJ1-3; possible D gene TRBD1, 6 bases. With 8 bases removed from V and 0 bases from J, the gap between germline ends came to 8 bases. Germline lookup yields CDR1 MNHEY and CDR2 SVGAGI. The CDR3 consists of 13 residues. As DNA, the CDR3 is TGTGCCAGCGGGGGGGCCTCTGGAAACACCATATATTTT. Encoded protein: CASGGASGNTIYF.

The V call is TRBV5-1, the J call TRBJ1-2; D possibly corresponds to TRBD1 (6 bases). CDR1 and CDR2 (germline): SGHRS, YFSETQ. This CDR3 has 15 amino acids. V was shortened by 0 bases and J by 2 bases, with 11 bases between the two germline ends. The CDR3 nucleotides are TGCGCCAGCAGCTTGGCAGGGGCCCTAAACTATGGCTACACCTTC. Encoded protein: CASSLAGALNYGYTF.

This clone was detected only a few times. CDR3 DNA sequence: TGCGCCAGCAGTAGGACAGGGATAGATCAGCCCCAGCATTTT. Amino acid sequence: CASSRTGIDQPQHF. V and J are TRBV10-2 and TRBJ1-5; 8 nucleotides align to TRBD1. The CDR3 totals 14 residues. Germline CDR1 and CDR2: WSHSY and SAAADI. J gave up 5 bases and V 5 bases, and 5 bases lay outside the gene matches.

This clone has only one observation. The V and J genes are TRBV3-1 (or the pseudogene TRBV3-2) and TRBJ2-1; 9 positions match TRBD2. The CDR3 has 19 amino acids. From germline, CDR1 is LGHDT and CDR2 YNNKEL (reference sequence). V lost 3 bases to trimming and J lost 0 bases; unmatched junction nucleotides: 12. Written as DNA, the CDR3 is TGTGCCAGCAGCCAGAGCCCAGCGGGGGGCCCGAGCTCCTACAATGAGCAGTTCTTC. This codes for CASSQSPAGGPSSYNEQFF.

J is TRBJ2-2 and V is TRBV5-1, with a weak D call TRBD1 (6 bases). Trimming pared 0 bases from V and 2 bases from J, leaving 8 bases between. The CDR3 extends over 15 amino acids. Germline lookup yields CDR1 SGHRS and CDR2 YFSETQ. CDR3 coding DNA: TGCGCCAGCAGCTTGGGTGGGGGCAACACCGGGGAGCTGTTTTTT. It yields the protein CASSLGGGNTGELFF.

The table lists this clone with a count of one. The V and J genes are TRBV11-3 and TRBJ2-4, with 8 bases lining up with TRBD1. Germline CDR1 SGHNT, CDR2 YENEEA. This CDR3 contains 14 residues. Germline trimming cut 1 base from V and 11 bases from J; bases unmatched to any gene: 7. The CDR3 bases are TGTGCCAGCAGCTTAGGACAGGGGACGGATCTTCAGTACTTC. Translated: CASSLGQGTDLQYF.